A selection of T cell receptor beta chains follows, all from one sample in a study of blood T cell repertoires in COVID-19. Method: immunoSEQ multiplex PCR; TCRdb's copy keeps in-frame clones and lacks some. Here the sample spans more than 85,000 clones, roughly 83% being singletons. Sequencing was performed on peripheral blood. These receptors were obtained from a woman aged 55-69 years with acute or convalescent COVID-19. The CDR3 runs from the conserved cysteine through the conserved F or W. D genes are given only for firm matches. The listing skips clone size in some rows; elsewhere it reads once, few, many or a size class.

abundance	v_gene	d_gene	j_gene	CDR3nt	CDR3aa
NA	TRBV6-2/TRBV6-3	NA	TRBJ2-7	TGTGCCAGCACCCCACCCCTGATTACGGGGGAGCAGTACTTC	CASTPPLITGEQYF
few	TRBV6-2/TRBV6-3	NA	TRBJ1-1	TGTGCCAGCAGTTACTTCCAGGGGAACACTGAAGCTTTCTTT	CASSYFQGNTEAFF
few	TRBV7-2	TRBD1	TRBJ1-5	TGTGCCAGCAGCTCGGGACAGGGGAGGCAGCCCCAGCATTTT	CASSSGQGRQPQHF
NA	TRBV10-3	TRBD1	TRBJ1-1	TGTGCCATCAGTGAGCCTCATGGACAGGGACTTACTGAAGCTTTCTTT	CAISEPHGQGLTEAFF
NA	TRBV12-3/TRBV12-4	NA	TRBJ1-1	TGTGCCAGCATCAAAGGGGAGAACACTGAAGCTTTCTTT	CASIKGENTEAFF
NA	TRBV19	NA	TRBJ1-5	TGTGCCAGTAGATCGAACCTGCGGGAGAATCAGCCCCAGCATTTT	CASRSNLRENQPQHF
NA	TRBV28	TRBD2	TRBJ2-1	TGTGCCAGCAGTTTATTAACGGCGGGGGACAATGAGCAGTTCTTC	CASSLLTAGDNEQFF
few	TRBV10-3	NA	TRBJ1-2	TGTGCCATCAGTGGCGGGGAGGGGGCTAACTATGGCTACACCTTC	CAISGGEGANYGYTF
NA	TRBV13	TRBD1	TRBJ1-6	TGTGCCAGCAGCCTCGGGACAGGGTGGTCACCCCTCCACTTT	CASSLGTGWSPLHF
NA	TRBV3-1/TRBV3-2	NA	TRBJ2-7	TGTGCCAGCCGTAGCACAGGGAGCTCCTACGAGCAGTACTTC	CASRSTGSSYEQYF
NA	TRBV6-4	TRBD2	TRBJ2-1	TGTGCCAGCAGCACTAGCGGGAGGGCCTATGAGCAGTTCTTC	CASSTSGRAYEQFF
NA	TRBV5-5	NA	TRBJ2-7	TGTGCCAGCACCCAAGGAGGAGGCTACGAGCAGTACTTC	CASTQGGGYEQYF
NA	TRBV7-9	NA	TRBJ2-5	TGTGCCAGCAGCCACACGCGGGACAGCCAAGAGACCCAGTACTTC	CASSHTRDSQETQYF
NA	TRBV19	NA	TRBJ2-1	TGTGCCAGTAGTATGCAGGCCTCATCCTACAATGAGCAGTTCTTC	CASSMQASSYNEQFF
NA	TRBV4-3	NA	TRBJ2-7	TGCGCCAGCAGCCAAGGGGTGAGGTACGAGCAGTACTTC	CASSQGVRYEQYF
NA	TRBV7-9	TRBD1	TRBJ1-2	TGTGCCAGCAGCCCTCGACAGGGCGCTCCCTATGGCTACACCTTC	CASSPRQGAPYGYTF
NA	TRBV5-6	NA	TRBJ2-7	TGTGCCAGCCGCTCCCAGGGCACCCTCTACGAGCAGTACTTC	CASRSQGTLYEQYF
few	TRBV7-6	NA	TRBJ2-3	TGTGCCAGCAGCTTCTCAACAGGAGGTCCCGGGGGTACGCAGTATTTT	CASSFSTGGPGGTQYF
NA	TRBV28	NA	TRBJ1-2	TGTGCCAGCAGACAAAACTATGGCTACACCTTC	CASRQNYGYTF
NA	TRBV21-1	NA	TRBJ2-7	TGTGCCAGCAGGAGATTTCTGCGTGACGAGCAGTACTTC	CASRRFLRDEQYF
NA	TRBV5-4	TRBD1	TRBJ2-2	TGTGCCAGCAGCCTCGGACAGGGGAACACCGGGGAGCTGTTTTTT	CASSLGQGNTGELFF
NA	TRBV2	NA	TRBJ1-1	TGTGCCAGCAGACAGACCCACCCGGCTTTCTTT	CASRQTHPAFF
NA	TRBV5-1	NA	TRBJ2-1	TGCGCCAGCAGCTTGGGCCCCAGCTCCTACAATGAGCAGTTCTTC	CASSLGPSSYNEQFF
NA	TRBV7-2	TRBD1	TRBJ1-1	TGTGCCAGCAGCTTCTCTCTCACAGGGGACACTGAAGCTTTCTTT	CASSFSLTGDTEAFF
NA	TRBV7-6	NA	TRBJ1-6	TGTGCCAGCAGCTTAGAGAAGGGGACAAGAGCAAACTATAATTCACCCCTCCACTTT	CASSLEKGTRANYNSPLHF
NA	TRBV3-1/TRBV3-2	NA	TRBJ1-4	TGTGCCAGCAGCCAAAGGGAGGGAGGGGAAAAACTGTTTTTT	CASSQREGGEKLFF
few	TRBV5-6	TRBD2	TRBJ2-7	TGTGCCAGCAGCGTACTCGGGAGGGAGAAAGGCGAGCAGTACTTC	CASSVLGREKGEQYF
NA	TRBV28	NA	TRBJ1-4	TGTGCCAGCAGTTTAGGACAGAGGACTAATGAAAAACTGTTTTTT	CASSLGQRTNEKLFF
NA	TRBV6-2/TRBV6-3	NA	TRBJ1-5	TGTGCCAGCAGTGTCACTGAGCAGCCCCAGCATTTT	CASSVTEQPQHF
NA	TRBV6-6	TRBD1	TRBJ1-1	TGTGCCAGCCGACAGGGTATCATGAACACTGAAGCTTTCTTT	CASRQGIMNTEAFF
NA	TRBV10-1	TRBD1	TRBJ2-1	TGCGCCAGCAGCCGACAGGGCTCCTACAATGAGCAGTTCTTC	CASSRQGSYNEQFF
NA	TRBV2	TRBD1	TRBJ2-7	TGTGCCAAGACGAGAGGGACAGGGTCTTCCTACGAGCAGTACTTC	CAKTRGTGSSYEQYF
NA	TRBV6-5	NA	TRBJ1-6	TGTGCCAGCAGTTCCCAGGGCGGGGCGAATTCACCCCTCCACTTT	CASSSQGGANSPLHF
NA	TRBV7-3	TRBD1	TRBJ1-1	TGTGCCAGCAGCCCCCGGACAGGGCGGGATGTGGGGAACACTGAAGCTTTCTTT	CASSPRTGRDVGNTEAFF
once	TRBV28	NA	TRBJ2-5	TGTGCCAGCAGGGGAGAGGGAGAGACCCAGTACTTC	CASRGEGETQYF
few	TRBV5-1	TRBD1	TRBJ1-5	TGCGCCAGCAGCTTTGGGGACAGGCTCCAGCCCCAGCATTTT	CASSFGDRLQPQHF
NA	TRBV5-8	NA	TRBJ1-1	TGTGCCAGCAGCTCCGGGGGGGGTATAGGATTGACTTTCTTT	CASSSGGGIGLTFF
few	TRBV10-3	NA	TRBJ2-7	TGTGCCATCAGTGAACAGGCCTACGAGCAGTACTTC	CAISEQAYEQYF
few	TRBV7-8	TRBD1	TRBJ1-2	TGTGCCAGCAGCTTAGCCTCGGGACAGATAATATATGGCTACACCTTC	CASSLASGQIIYGYTF
NA	TRBV5-6	NA	TRBJ1-1	TGTGCCAGCAGCTTGTTCGGGAACACTGAAGCTTTCTTT	CASSLFGNTEAFF
NA	TRBV12-3/TRBV12-4	NA	TRBJ2-3	TGTGCCAGCAGTCCACGAGGTACGCAGTATTTT	CASSPRGTQYF
NA	TRBV3-1/TRBV3-2	NA	TRBJ2-7	TGTGCCAGCAGCGAGACTATCTCCTACGAGCAGTACTTC	CASSETISYEQYF
NA	TRBV12-3/TRBV12-4	NA	TRBJ1-2	TGTGCCAGCACTTCATGGCCCTCCTATGGCTACACCTTC	CASTSWPSYGYTF
NA	TRBV27	NA	TRBJ2-1	TGTGCCAGCAGATACTTGGATGAGCAGTTCTTC	CASRYLDEQFF
NA	TRBV6-6	TRBD1	TRBJ1-5	TGTGCCAGCACCCTGGACAGGGGAGGAAGCAATCAGCCCCAGCATTTT	CASTLDRGGSNQPQHF
NA	TRBV3-1/TRBV3-2	TRBD2	TRBJ2-7	TGTGCCAGCAGCTTTAGCGGGGGTGGTTCCTACGAGCAGTACTTC	CASSFSGGGSYEQYF
once	TRBV4-1	TRBD2	TRBJ2-1	TGCGCCAGCAGCCAGCGGGACACCACTGGCGGGAGGTCCTACAATGAGCAGTTCTTC	CASSQRDTTGGRSYNEQFF
NA	TRBV3-1/TRBV3-2	NA	TRBJ2-3	TGTGCCAGCAGCCATTTTATGGGGGGGGCAGGGAGTGGCGCAGATACGCAGTATTTT	CASSHFMGGAGSGADTQYF
NA	TRBV6-5	TRBD1	TRBJ1-1	TGTGCCAGCAGTTCCCCATACAGGGGACATACTTTCTTT	CASSSPYRGHTFF
NA	TRBV6-2/TRBV6-3	TRBD1	TRBJ1-4	TGTGCCAGCAGTCGACGACAGGGAAGTGAAAAACTGTTTTTT	CASSRRQGSEKLFF
NA	TRBV6-5	NA	TRBJ2-7	TGTGCCAGCAGTTCACCGGGACAAACCGACTACGAGCAGTACTTC	CASSSPGQTDYEQYF
NA	TRBV5-1	TRBD2	TRBJ2-1	TGCGCCAGCAGCTTGGGGTCTAGCGGGCTCTACAATGAGCAGTTCTTC	CASSLGSSGLYNEQFF
NA	TRBV27	NA	TRBJ1-1	TGTGCCAGCAGTTCCGACAGGAGAGGGAACACTGAAGCTTTCTTT	CASSSDRRGNTEAFF
NA	TRBV19	TRBD1	TRBJ1-2	TGTGCCAGTAGTAATACGGGACAGCATAACTATGGCTACACCTTC	CASSNTGQHNYGYTF
NA	TRBV2	TRBD2	TRBJ2-2	TGTGCCAGCAGGGTTATACAGCCGGGACTAGGGCTCGGGGAGCTGTTTTTT	CASRVIQPGLGLGELFF
NA	TRBV2	NA	TRBJ1-4	TGTGCCAGCAGATGGAGACCTAATGAAAAACTGTTTTTT	CASRWRPNEKLFF
NA	TRBV28	TRBD2	TRBJ2-2	TGTGCCAGCCTGGCGGGAGGGCAAAGCGGGGAGCTGTTTTTT	CASLAGGQSGELFF
NA	TRBV5-4	TRBD1	TRBJ1-2	TGTGCCAGCAGCTTGGCGGGACAGGGCAACTATGGCTACACCTTC	CASSLAGQGNYGYTF
NA	TRBV28	TRBD1	TRBJ2-7	TGTGCCAGCAGACCCACAGGGGTTACCTACGAGCAGTACTTC	CASRPTGVTYEQYF
NA	TRBV15	NA	TRBJ1-3	TGTGCCACCACCGAACAGGGACGAAACACCATATATTTT	CATTEQGRNTIYF